This TCR beta chain is drawn from a study of post-analysis software for immune sequencing data. Study observations and caveats: Multiple sclerosis patients showed significantly lower normalized Chao1 diversity than controls did. Four to six TRBV segments, including TRBV5-6, TRBV5-1 and TRBV20-1, were more frequent in patients than controls.

TCR beta libraries were prepared from cDNA with unique molecular identifiers. T cells numbering roughly 0.9 to 10 million yielded cDNA molecules that totaled about 500,000. TCRdb reprocessed the PCR reads with MiXCR, giving one entry per CDR3 protein. Here the sample spans around 700,000 distinct CDR3 sequences, 59% being singletons. Details on this clonotype: The antigen is unknown.

CDR3 length: 20 amino acids. After removal of 5 bases from V and 6 bases from J, the junction contained 24 bases not matched to a gene. Germline-derived CDR1 and CDR2 are PRHDT and FYEKMQ (reference sequence). This receptor was obtained from a girl aged 2-15 years with multiple sclerosis. The gene calls are TRBV13 and TRBJ2-1; 8 bases are shared with TRBD1. Sequenced sample: blood. CDR3 nucleotide sequence: TGTGCCAGCAGCCCAAGGGGGGACAGGACGGAGGCCTTCTGGGGCAATGAGCAGTTCTTC. It codes for CASSPRGDRTEAFWGNEQFF.